A single sample gave rise to the 11 T cell receptor beta chains below, sequenced in a study of T cell responses to AZD1222 COVID-19 vaccine. Clones were read by immunoSEQ multiplex PCR, and TCRdb kept only the in-frame ones, dropping some. Of 85,000 to 100,000 clones detected, approximately 91% appear once; the ten largest clones hold less than 4%. The sequences come from peripheral blood, collected on day 0 of AZD1222 vaccination. The origin of the receptors is an adult in good health.

As for this clone: Different DNA sequences within this sample yield the same CDR3. The chain has TRBV29-1 and TRBJ2-3; D remains ambiguous. Germline CDR1 and CDR2: SQVTM and ANQGSEA. Trimming stripped 6 bases from V and 2 bases from J, with 3 bases between. There are 10 residues in the CDR3. CDR3 sequence: CSVDTDTQYF. The CDR3, as DNA: TGCAGCGTCGACACAGATACGCAGTATTTT.

The rearrangement uses TRBV28 and TRBJ1-5; perhaps TRBD1 as D (6 bases). Trimming removed 8 bases at V and 5 bases at J, with 25 bases between. Germline V gene lookup returns CDR1 MDHEN and CDR2 SYDVKM. This CDR3 comprises 17 residues. The CDR3 DNA reads TGTGCCAGCGGAGGGCCCCCTAACAGGGATTGGGATCAGCCCCAGCATTTT. Translated: CASGGPPNRDWDQPQHF.

The V gene is TRBV5-8, the J gene TRBJ2-7; D remains unclear. Looked up from germline, CDR1 is SGHTS and CDR2 is YDEGEE. This CDR3 spans 18 amino acids. V dropped 2 bases and J dropped 1 base, with 22 bases sitting between them. The CDR3 region has the DNA TGTGCCAGCAGCTTCCTGTTAAGGACGTCTAACTCTTCCTACGAGCAGTACTTC. Protein sequence: CASSFLLRTSNSSYEQYF.

As concerns this clone: Distinct nucleotide sequences in the sample also encode this CDR3. V usage is TRBV28 and J usage is TRBJ1-1; 9 bases are a match to TRBD1. The CDR3 totals 15 residues. The trim removed 5 bases at V and 2 bases at J, leaving 6 bases unmatched. Germline V CDR1 and CDR2: MDHEN, SYDVKM. The CDR3 sequence: CASSAPGQGNTEAFF. CDR3 nucleotide sequence: TGTGCCAGCAGTGCCCCGGGACAGGGTAACACTGAAGCTTTCTTT.

J is TRBJ2-5 and V is TRBV19; D might be TRBD1 or TRBD2, each matching 5 bases. Trimming cost V 2 bases and J 2 bases, with 6 bases left between them. The germline gives CDR1 LNHDA, CDR2 SQIVND (reference sequence). This CDR3 region has 13 residues. Written as DNA, the CDR3 is TGTGCCAGTAGTATATGGGGGCAAGAGACCCAGTACTTC. Translated: CASSIWGQETQYF.

The V and J genes are TRBV7-7 and TRBJ2-5, with 10 bases aligning to TRBD2. This CDR3 region has 15 residues. Trimming took 5 bases from V and 6 from J; bases not matched to a gene: 9. CDR1 is SSHAT and CDR2 is FNYEAQ in the germline V gene (reference sequence). The CDR3 sequence: CASSQQRGGPKTQYF. The CDR3 coding sequence is TGTGCCAGCAGCCAACAGCGGGGGGGCCCCAAGACCCAGTACTTC.

The CDR3 DNA sequence: TGTGCCAGTACCCCCTCAGGACGGAGTCAGCCCCAGCATTTT. This encodes CASTPSGRSQPQHF. This chain joins TRBV19 and TRBJ1-5, with D unclear. The CDR3 covers 14 residues. Per the germline V gene, CDR1 is LNHDA and CDR2 is SQIVND (reference sequence). V lost 7 bases to trimming and J lost 6 bases, with 16 bases between them.

Details on this clone: It may be a read error: a sequence one base away is much more abundant. The chain has TRBV12-5 and TRBJ1-3, with a possible D match to TRBD1 (6 bases). The CDR3 is 14 residues long. Germline assignment: CDR1 LGHNT and CDR2 FRNRAP. Trimming shortened V by 6 bases and J by 5 bases, and 14 bases separated the two germline ends. The CDR3 DNA reads TGTGCTAGTGGGGGGGCGGGCAGGCGAAACACCATATATTTT. Translated, it gives CASGGAGRRNTIYF.

This chain links TRBV5-6 with TRBJ2-7, with TRBD1 identical over 9 bases. The trim removed 3 bases at V and 6 bases at J, leaving 13 bases unmatched. Germline V CDR1 and CDR2: SGHDT, YYEEEE. The CDR3 is made up of 16 amino acids. CDR3 DNA: TGTGCCAGCAGCTCGATCGGGACAGGGAGGAGGGGCGAGCAGTACTTC. This encodes CASSSIGTGRRGEQYF.

The chain has TRBV6-5 and TRBJ2-2, with TRBD1 identical over 7 bases. V lost 9 bases to trimming and J lost 2 bases; unmatched junction nucleotides: 3. The CDR3 is 13 residues long. Per the germline V gene, CDR1 is MNHEY and CDR2 is SVGAGI. The CDR3 DNA sequence: TGTGCCAGGGGGGACAGTAACACCGGGGAGCTGTTTTTT. Residues: CARGDSNTGELFF.

This clone was picked up one time. V is TRBV5-5 and J is TRBJ1-3, with TRBD1 matching 9 bases. The CDR3 consists of 15 residues. J lost 8 bases, V lost 2 bases, and 8 bases had no gene match. CDR1 and CDR2 from the germline V gene are SGHKS and YYEKEE (reference sequence). The CDR3 here is CASSLQPGQGDTIYF. In nucleotides, the CDR3 is TGTGCCAGCAGCTTACAACCGGGACAGGGAGACACCATATATTTT.